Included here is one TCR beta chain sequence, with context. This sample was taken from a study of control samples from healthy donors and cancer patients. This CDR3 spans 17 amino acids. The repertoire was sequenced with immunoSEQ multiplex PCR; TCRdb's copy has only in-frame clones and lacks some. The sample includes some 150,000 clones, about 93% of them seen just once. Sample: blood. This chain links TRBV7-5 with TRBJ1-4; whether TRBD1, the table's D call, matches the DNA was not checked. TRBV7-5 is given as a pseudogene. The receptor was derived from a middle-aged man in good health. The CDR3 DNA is TGTGCCAGAAGCTTAGAGACAGGGGAAAGGACTAATGAAAAACTGTTTTTT. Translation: CARSLETGERTNEKLFF.